The clone carrying this T cell receptor beta chain was observed many times. As yet, its antigen is unknown. The source material, RNA transcripts, was used to amplify TCR beta CDR3 regions. The HTBI primer set was used in a first-round RT-PCR of the TCR CDR3. From the multiplex PCR reads, TCRdb called clonotypes with MiXCR, one entry per CDR3 protein. The data show 300,000 to 400,000 distinct CDR3 sequences, around 13% seen once. These data are taken from a study of T cells in Graves' hyperthyroidism and ophthalmopathy. On the study more broadly: Peripheral blood was acquired at first diagnosis, ahead of any therapy whatsoever. Study results and limitations: Patients with ophthalmopathy were separated from those with stable hyperthyroidism by a 13 V-J model. In validation, the model predicted ophthalmopathy. These predictions came a median roughly 7.1 months before onset.

The receptor comes from a woman in her 30s with Graves' hyperthyroidism. Sequenced input: blood.

The DNA of the CDR3 is TGTGCCAGCGGGAGTTTCTATGGCTACACCTTC. Its protein is CASGSFYGYTF. This rearrangement joins TRBV28 to TRBJ1-2; no clear D gene. The CDR3 runs 11 residues. The ends were cut back, 8 bases at V and 4 bases at J, with 8 bases in the middle. Germline V gene data show CDR1 as MDHEN and CDR2 as SYDVKM.